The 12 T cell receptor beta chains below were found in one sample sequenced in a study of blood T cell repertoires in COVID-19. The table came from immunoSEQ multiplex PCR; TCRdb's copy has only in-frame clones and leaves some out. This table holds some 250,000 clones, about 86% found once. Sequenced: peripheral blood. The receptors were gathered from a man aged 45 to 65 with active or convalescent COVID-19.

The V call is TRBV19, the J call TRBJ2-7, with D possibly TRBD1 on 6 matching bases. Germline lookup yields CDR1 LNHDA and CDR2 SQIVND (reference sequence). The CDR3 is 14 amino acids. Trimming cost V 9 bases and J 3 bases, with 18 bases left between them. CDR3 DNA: TGTGCCAGCTCGCCTCGGGGCAGGGGCTACGAGCAGTACTTC. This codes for CASSPRGRGYEQYF. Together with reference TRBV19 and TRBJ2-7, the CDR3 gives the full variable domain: DGGITQSPKYLFRKEGQNVTLSCEQNLNHDAMYWYRQDPGQGLRLIYYSQIVNDFQKGDIAEGYSVSREKKESFPLTVTSAQKNPTAFYLCASSPRGRGYEQYFGPGTRLTVT.

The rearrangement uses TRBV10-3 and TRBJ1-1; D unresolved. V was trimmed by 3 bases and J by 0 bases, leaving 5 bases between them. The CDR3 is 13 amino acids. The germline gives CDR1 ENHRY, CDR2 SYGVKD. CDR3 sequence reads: CAISDWLNTEAFF. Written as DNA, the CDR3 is TGTGCCATCAGTGATTGGCTGAACACTGAAGCTTTCTTT.

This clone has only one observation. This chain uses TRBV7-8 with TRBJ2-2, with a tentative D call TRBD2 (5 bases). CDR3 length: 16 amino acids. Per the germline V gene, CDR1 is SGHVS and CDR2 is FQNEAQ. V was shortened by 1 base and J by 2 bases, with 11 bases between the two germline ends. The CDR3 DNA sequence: TGTGCCAGCAGCTTAGGTCGGACGGGAAACACCGGGGAGCTGTTTTTT. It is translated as CASSLGRTGNTGELFF.

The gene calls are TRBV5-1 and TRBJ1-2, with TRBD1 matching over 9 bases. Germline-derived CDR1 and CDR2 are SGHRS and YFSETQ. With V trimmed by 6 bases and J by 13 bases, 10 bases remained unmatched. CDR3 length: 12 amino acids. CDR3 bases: TGCGCCAGCAACTCTGGGACAGGGAAGCGCACCTTC. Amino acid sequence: CASNSGTGKRTF.

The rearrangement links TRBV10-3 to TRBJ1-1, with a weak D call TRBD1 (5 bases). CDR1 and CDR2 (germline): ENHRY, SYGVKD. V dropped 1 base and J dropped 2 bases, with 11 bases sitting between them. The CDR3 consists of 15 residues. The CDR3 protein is CAISEWGGPNTEAFF. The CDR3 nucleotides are TGTGCCATCAGTGAGTGGGGCGGTCCTAACACTGAAGCTTTCTTT.

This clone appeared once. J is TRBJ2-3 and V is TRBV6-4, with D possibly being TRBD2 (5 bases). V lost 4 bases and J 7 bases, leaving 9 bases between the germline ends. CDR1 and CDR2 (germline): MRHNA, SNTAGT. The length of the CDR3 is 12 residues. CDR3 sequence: CASSGDGNTQYF. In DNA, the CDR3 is TGTGCCAGCAGTGGCGACGGGAATACGCAGTATTTT.

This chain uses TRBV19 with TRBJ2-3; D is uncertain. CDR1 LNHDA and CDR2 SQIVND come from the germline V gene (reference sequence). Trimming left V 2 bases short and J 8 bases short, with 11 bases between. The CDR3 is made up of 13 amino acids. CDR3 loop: CASSIRVDGTQYF. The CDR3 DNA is TGTGCCAGTAGTATACGGGTGGATGGTACGCAGTATTTT. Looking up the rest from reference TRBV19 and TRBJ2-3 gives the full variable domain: DGGITQSPKYLFRKEGQNVTLSCEQNLNHDAMYWYRQDPGQGLRLIYYSQIVNDFQKGDIAEGYSVSREKKESFPLTVTSAQKNPTAFYLCASSIRVDGTQYFGPGTRLTVL.

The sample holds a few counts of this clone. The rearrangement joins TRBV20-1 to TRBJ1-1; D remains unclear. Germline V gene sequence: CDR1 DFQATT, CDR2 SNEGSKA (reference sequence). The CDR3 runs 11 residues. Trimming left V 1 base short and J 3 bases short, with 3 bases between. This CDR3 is CSARGDTEAFF. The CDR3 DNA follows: TGCAGTGCTAGAGGCGACACTGAAGCTTTCTTT.

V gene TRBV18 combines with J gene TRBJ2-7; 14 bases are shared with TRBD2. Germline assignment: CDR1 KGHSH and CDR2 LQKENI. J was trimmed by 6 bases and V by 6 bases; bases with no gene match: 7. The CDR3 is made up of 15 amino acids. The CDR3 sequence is CASSPGLAGGPEQYF. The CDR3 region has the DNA TGTGCCAGCTCTCCCGGACTAGCGGGGGGCCCCGAGCAGTACTTC.

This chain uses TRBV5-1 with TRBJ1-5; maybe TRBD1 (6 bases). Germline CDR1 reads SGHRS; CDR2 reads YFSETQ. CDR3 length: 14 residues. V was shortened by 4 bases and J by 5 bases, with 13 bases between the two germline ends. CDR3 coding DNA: TGCGCCAGCAGCCCGACACAGGGTGATCAGCCCCAGCATTTT. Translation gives CASSPTQGDQPQHF.

The CDR3 protein is CATSRDRGGLNIQYF. DNA of the CDR3: TGTGCCACCAGCAGAGATAGGGGGGGCTTAAACATTCAGTACTTC. This rearrangement joins TRBV15 to TRBJ2-4; perhaps TRBD2 as D (7 bases). Trimming left V 0 bases short and J 6 bases short, with 12 bases between. CDR3 length: 15 amino acids. CDR1 LNHNV and CDR2 YYDKDF come from the germline V gene (reference sequence).

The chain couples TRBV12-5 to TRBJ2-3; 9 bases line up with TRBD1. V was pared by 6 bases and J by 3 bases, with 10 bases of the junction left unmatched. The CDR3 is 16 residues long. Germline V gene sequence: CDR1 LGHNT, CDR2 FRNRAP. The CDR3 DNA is TGTGCTAGTGGCCGGGAGACAGGGGGAGGAACAGATACGCAGTATTTT. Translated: CASGRETGGGTDTQYF.